This T cell receptor (beta chain) derives from a study of cytotoxic CD8 clonotypes in ibrutinib-treated CLL. Produced via immunoSEQ multiplex PCR; TCRdb's table is partial and in-frame only. The sample has several thousand clones; 60% to 75% are singletons. The CDR3 runs to 16 residues. The J segment lost 1 base and the V segment lost 3 bases, leaving 4 bases of the junction unmatched. Germline CDR1 reads SGHNT; CDR2 reads YYREEE (reference sequence). This specimen was PBMCs, taken before ibrutinib treatment. The rearrangement uses TRBV5-4 and TRBJ2-2, with 9 bases matching TRBD1. This clonotype was sampled from a human donor with chronic lymphocytic leukemia. The CDR3 protein is CASSSPGQGNTGELFF. CDR3 nucleotides: TGTGCCAGCAGCTCCCCGGGACAGGGGAACACCGGGGAGCTGTTTTTT.